The 24 T cell receptor beta chains presented below share a single source sample, sequenced in a study of blood T cells in healthy people across ages. Using a J-beta primer mix together with a sample-barcoded 5' primer, a second PCR was run for roughly 7 to 12 cycles. TCRdb re-derived calls from the 5' RACE reads in MiXCR, one entry per CDR3 protein. The data show 1,500,000 or so distinct CDR3 sequences, with around 40% seen just once and over 3.5% held by the top ten. Sequences were obtained from blood. These receptors all stem from a woman between 18 and 29 years old in good health.

This chain links TRBV7-6 with TRBJ2-3; D may be TRBD1 (7 bases). The CDR3 covers 14 residues. Germline V gene sequence: CDR1 SGHVS, CDR2 FNYEAQ. V was clipped by 4 bases and J by 7 bases, with 15 bases between them. The CDR3 sequence: CASSSRQGLYTQYF. The CDR3 DNA follows: TGTGCCAGCAGCTCAAGACAGGGACTCTATACGCAGTATTTT.

This clonotype occurred a few times. The rearrangement joins TRBV20-1 to TRBJ1-2; D perhaps matches TRBD1 (6 bases). This CDR3 contains 15 residues. With 0 bases removed from V and 5 bases from J, the gap between germline ends came to 16 bases. The germline V gene encodes CDR1 DFQATT and CDR2 SNEGSKA (reference sequence). DNA for the CDR3: TGCAGTGCTAGAGACCTGGGGGGCCAAGGGTATGGCTACACCTTC. As protein: CSARDLGGQGYGYTF.

The chain is built from TRBV24-1 and TRBJ2-1, with D unresolved. CDR1 is KGHDR and CDR2 is SFDVKD in the germline V gene. The CDR3 has 18 residues. Trimming removed 3 bases from V and 5 bases from J, with 22 bases in between. The CDR3 reads CATSDTPTTIPQHNEQFF. The CDR3 DNA reads TGTGCCACCAGTGATACACCCACTACCATCCCACAGCACAATGAGCAGTTCTTC.

This clonotype has a handful of counts. This sequence joins TRBV6-6 and TRBJ1-4; possibly TRBD1 for D (5 bases). V shed 5 bases and J shed 1 base, with 11 bases lying between them. Germline loops: CDR1 MNHNY, CDR2 SVGAGI (reference sequence). There are 15 residues in the CDR3. This CDR3 is CASSTGPGTNEKLFF. Written as DNA, the CDR3 is TGTGCCAGCAGTACGGGACCAGGAACTAATGAAAAACTGTTTTTT.

The genes are TRBV9 and TRBJ2-1; tentative D call: TRBD2 (7 bases). The germline V gene encodes CDR1 SGDLS and CDR2 YYNGEE. CDR3 length: 18 residues. Trimming removed 1 base from V and 6 bases from J, with 23 bases in between. The CDR3 coding sequence is TGTGCCAGCAGCGTAATGGGGGGCGCGGGAGTAAGGTTCAATGAGCAGTTCTTC. It encodes CASSVMGGAGVRFNEQFF. The full variable domain, rest sourced from reference TRBV9 and TRBJ2-1, is DSGVTQTPKHLITATGQRVTLRCSPRSGDLSVYWYQQSLDQGLQFLIQYYNGEERAKGNILERFSAQQFPDLHSELNLSSLELGDSALYFCASSVMGGAGVRFNEQFFGPGTRLTVL.

V usage is TRBV12-3 or TRBV12-4 and J usage is TRBJ1-2; TRBD1 might be the D (5 bases). This CDR3 is built from 13 residues. The V end lost 5 bases, the J end lost 4 bases, and 11 bases lay between the germline ends. CDR3 amino acids: CASSHRQPYGYTF. The CDR3, as DNA: TGTGCCAGCAGTCACCGACAGCCCTATGGCTACACCTTC.

The J gene is TRBJ1-5, the V gene TRBV2; TRBD1 aligns across 9 bases. V lost 5 bases and J lost 3; bases outside the gene matches: 5. Germline lookup yields CDR1 SNHLY and CDR2 FYNNEI. This CDR3 spans 15 amino acids. The CDR3 spells CASSPGTGNNQPQHF. DNA for the CDR3: TGTGCCAGCAGTCCCGGGACAGGGAACAATCAGCCCCAGCATTTT.

This clonotype showed up just a few times. The V gene is TRBV20-1, the J gene TRBJ1-1; D gene unclear. The CDR3 contains 12 residues. The V gene's germline CDR1 is DFQATT and CDR2 SNEGSKA (reference sequence). V shed 6 bases and J shed 1 base, with 9 bases lying between them. The CDR3 protein is CSATPKNTEAFF. The DNA of the CDR3 is TGCAGTGCAACACCCAAGAACACTGAAGCTTTCTTT.

This chain links TRBV29-1 with TRBJ2-3; 7 positions agree with TRBD2. Germline CDR1 is SQVTM and CDR2 is ANQGSEA. V shed 1 base, J shed 3 bases, and the junction held 7 bases outside the gene matches. CDR3 length: 15 residues. The CDR3 nucleotides read TGCAGCGTTGAAGGGGAGGGTGGAACTACAGATACGCAGTATTTT. It specifies CSVEGEGGTTDTQYF.

V gene TRBV4-3 combines with J gene TRBJ2-5; the D gene is possibly TRBD1 (5 bases). With the DNA end fitting TRBJ2-1 better, the J assignment may be wrong. Germline V lookup: CDR1 LGHNA, CDR2 YSLEER. The length of the CDR3 is 14 residues. CDR3 in DNA: TGCGCCAGCAGCCGAGTTGAAGGACAAGAGACCCAGTTCTTC. This codes for CASSRVEGQETQFF.

J is TRBJ2-1 and V is TRBV27; 9 positions match TRBD2. Germline V lookup: CDR1 MNHEY, CDR2 SMNVEV (reference sequence). J lost 4 bases, V lost 4 bases, and 5 bases had no gene match. This CDR3 region has 15 residues. The CDR3 DNA sequence: TGTGCCAGCAGTTCGGGACTAGCCTATTACAATGAGCAGTTCTTC. Its translation is CASSSGLAYYNEQFF.

The J gene is TRBJ2-7, the V gene TRBV7-9; D perhaps matches TRBD2 (5 bases). The DNA matches TRBJ2-5 better at its end, which makes the J call doubtful. CDR1 is SEHNR and CDR2 is FQNEAQ in the germline V gene (reference sequence). The length of the CDR3 is 13 residues. CDR3: CASSATSHGTQYF. Here the CDR3 DNA reads TGTGCCAGCAGCGCAACTAGTCACGGGACCCAGTACTTC.

Only a few counts were recorded for this clonotype. The rearrangement links TRBV18 to TRBJ2-3; 8 bases are a match to TRBD2. V dropped 4 bases and J dropped 0; count of bases not matched to a gene: 3. The CDR3 has 15 amino acids. Germline values: CDR1 KGHSH, CDR2 LQKENI. This CDR3 reads CASSQLAESTDTQYF. CDR3 DNA sequence: TGTGCCAGCTCACAACTAGCGGAGAGCACAGATACGCAGTATTTT.

As concerns this clonotype: A much larger clone lies one base from this, so it may be a read error. V and J are TRBV29-1 and TRBJ2-1; 8 positions agree with TRBD1. This CDR3 region has 18 residues. Germline V gene sequence: CDR1 SQVTM, CDR2 ANQGSEA. CDR3 residues: CNVEKSTGALSHYNEQFF. The CDR3, as DNA: TGCAACGTTGAAAAGTCGACAGGGGCTTTAAGTCATTACAATGAGCAGTTCTTC.

In the case of this clonotype: One end of the junction fails to match germline, which may point to a read error. J is TRBJ2-3 and V is TRBV7-7; 11 bases align to TRBD2. CDR3 length: 17 residues. Looked up from germline, CDR1 is SSHAT and CDR2 is FNYEAQ (reference sequence). CDR3 nucleotides: TGTGCTAGCAGCTTGGGGGGCGTAGCGGGGGGGCCAGATACGCAGTATTTT. The encoded protein is CASSLGGVAGGPDTQYF.

This clonotype was recorded at least ten times. The DNA for the CDR3 is TGTGCCAGCAGTTTAGGGGGACTCAGTGGCTACACCTTC. The encoded protein is CASSLGGLSGYTF. This chain connects TRBV27 to TRBJ1-2, with a weak D call TRBD1 (5 bases). This CDR3 has 13 residues. In germline, CDR1 is MNHEY, CDR2 SMNVEV (reference sequence). With 2 bases removed from V and 7 bases from J, the gap between germline ends came to 11 bases.

A few counts support this clonotype. DNA for the CDR3: TGTGCCAGCAGTGACAGGGGAAAAGAGACCCAGTACTTC. It encodes CASSDRGKETQYF. The chain links TRBV27 to TRBJ2-5, with 8 bases fitting TRBD1. CDR1 is MNHEY and CDR2 is SMNVEV in the germline V gene (reference sequence). The CDR3 is 13 residues long. V lost 5 bases and J lost 3; bases outside the gene matches: 2.

With respect to this clonotype: A read error may explain this, as a much larger clone is one base away. J is TRBJ2-1 and V is TRBV7-2; D ambiguous. The germline V gene has CDR1 SGHTA and CDR2 FQGNSA. With 2 bases removed from V and 13 bases from J, the gap between germline ends came to 9 bases. This CDR3 has 11 amino acids. The CDR3, as DNA: TGTGCCAGCAGCTTATTGGAGACCCAGTTCTTC. Protein sequence: CASSLLETQFF.

The chain recombines TRBV4-3 with TRBJ2-1, with unresolved D. In germline, CDR1 is LGHNA, CDR2 YSLEER. V was trimmed by 1 base and J by 1 base, leaving 8 bases between them. The CDR3 is made up of 15 amino acids. CDR3: CASSQGPTSYNEQFF. For the CDR3, the DNA is TGCGCCAGCAGCCAAGGACCGACTTCCTACAATGAGCAGTTCTTC.

The genes are TRBV3-1 and TRBJ2-5; D gene uncertain. There are 12 residues in the CDR3. CDR1 is LGHDT and CDR2 is YNNKEL in the germline V gene (reference sequence). Deletions cut 5 bases from V and 11 bases from J, with 15 bases between. CDR3 in amino acids: CASSNSPGEQYF. As DNA, the CDR3 is TGTGCCAGCAGCAACAGTCCCGGTGAGCAGTACTTC.

The J gene is TRBJ2-3, the V gene TRBV20-1; 12 bases agree with TRBD2. CDR3 size: 15 residues. CDR1 DFQATT and CDR2 SNEGSKA come from the germline V gene (reference sequence). J was trimmed by 4 bases and V by 6 bases; bases with no gene match: 8. CDR3 nucleotides: TGCAGTGCGAGACTAGCGGGAGTTAGGTCAGATACGCAGTATTTT. Encoded protein: CSARLAGVRSDTQYF.

This clonotype turned up a few times. DNA of the CDR3: TGTGCCAGCAGCTCCCCGGGGACAGGTATCAATGAGCAGTACTTC. Amino acids: CASSSPGTGINEQYF. This chain connects TRBV7-9 to TRBJ2-5; 8 bases are a match to TRBD1. V trimming: 4 bases; J trimming: 11 bases; junction bases outside the gene matches: 15. CDR3 length equals 15 residues. Germline CDR1 and CDR2: SEHNR and FQNEAQ (reference sequence).

This rearrangement joins TRBV27 to TRBJ2-3; 11 positions match TRBD2. With V trimmed by 4 bases and J by 5 bases, 8 bases remained unmatched. The germline V gene encodes CDR1 MNHEY and CDR2 SMNVEV (reference sequence). This CDR3 contains 16 residues. CDR3 residues: CASSSILAGVGDTQYF. CDR3 sequence (DNA): TGTGCCAGCAGTTCAATACTAGCGGGAGTAGGAGATACGCAGTATTTT.

This rearrangement joins TRBV27 to TRBJ2-1; 13 bases are shared with TRBD2. This CDR3 is built from 15 residues. The V segment lost 2 bases and the J segment 10 bases; nucleotides outside the gene matches: 5. The germline CDR1 and CDR2 sequences are MNHEY and SMNVEV (reference sequence). The CDR3 sequence is CASSLGTSGTGEQFF. CDR3 bases: TGTGCCAGCAGTTTAGGGACTAGCGGGACGGGGGAGCAGTTCTTC.